This record concerns one T cell receptor beta chain sequence. Profiled with immunoSEQ multiplex PCR; TCRdb holds only in-frame clones, not every one. The sample lists approximately 390,000 clones; nearly 90% were seen once. Individuals aged about 18 to 95 years were recruited from roughly 23 US areas. Participant-reported clinical history was the basis for cohort assignment. The record originates from a study of blood T cell repertoires in COVID-19. Overall study context: From T cells, B-cell-depleted T cells, or PBMCs came the material, which was cDNA or gDNA.

V shed 4 bases, J shed 2 bases, and the junction held 1 base outside the gene matches. This CDR3 comprises 13 residues. Germline V lookup: CDR1 MGHRA, CDR2 YSYEKL. Input material: PBMCs or T cells enriched from blood (not recorded which). This clonotype was sampled from a woman between 35 and 50 years old with acute COVID-19. V usage is TRBV4-1 and J usage is TRBJ2-7; TRBD2 agrees at 8 bases. The CDR3 DNA reads TGCGCCAGCAGCCCCGGGGGGGCCTACGAGCAGTACTTC. Translating gives CASSPGGAYEQYF.